This T cell receptor (beta chain) was sequenced in a study of CD8+ T cells in alopecia areata. Across the study: Treated patients received oral tofacitinib, 5 to 10 mg twice daily. Tofacitinib continued for 6 to 18 months and was then withheld for 6 months. Study results and caveats: Scalp clonality, together with expanded CD8+ clones among the top 100, fell significantly with tofacitinib.

Stated treatment: oral pan-JAK inhibitor, 5-10 mg twice daily. Researchers picked out CD4+ and CD8+ T cells from PBMCs by sorting. Extracted RNA was reverse transcribed, and the resulting cDNA served as sequencing template. Method: immunoSEQ multiplex PCR; TCRdb's copy keeps in-frame clones and lacks some. This sample has over 150,000 clones, with 50% to 60% found just once. In regard to this clone: Its antigen is unknown.

The receptor comes from a human donor with alopecia areata. Sequenced material: CD4+ T cells sorted from blood, taken at week 4, from a patient treated with tofacitinib.

CDR3 region: CASSYSNGYTF. For the CDR3, the DNA is TGTGCCAGCAGTTACTCCAATGGCTACACCTTC. V gene TRBV6-5 combines with J gene TRBJ1-2; no clear D gene. The CDR3 loop spans 11 amino acids. Germline V gene data show CDR1 as MNHEY and CDR2 as SVGAGI. V was clipped by 0 bases and J by 6 bases, with 2 bases between them.